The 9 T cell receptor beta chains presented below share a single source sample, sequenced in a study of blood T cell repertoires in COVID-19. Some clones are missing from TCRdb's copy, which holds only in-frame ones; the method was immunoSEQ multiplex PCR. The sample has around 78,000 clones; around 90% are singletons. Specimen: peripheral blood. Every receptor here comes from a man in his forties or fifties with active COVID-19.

CDR3 sequence: CASSFTRQGETQYF. DNA of the CDR3: TGTGCCAGCAGCTTTACTAGACAGGGCGAGACCCAGTACTTC. The chain couples TRBV9 to TRBJ2-5, with TRBD1 matching over 7 bases. After removal of 4 bases from V and 5 bases from J, the junction contained 8 bases not matched to a gene. Germline V lookup: CDR1 SGDLS, CDR2 YYNGEE. There are 14 residues in the CDR3.

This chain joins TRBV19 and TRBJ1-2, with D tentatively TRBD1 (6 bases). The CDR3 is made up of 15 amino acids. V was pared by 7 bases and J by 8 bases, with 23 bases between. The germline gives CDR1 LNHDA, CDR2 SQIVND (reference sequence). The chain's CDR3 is CASNPTGTILNGYTF. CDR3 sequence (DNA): TGTGCCAGTAACCCGACAGGAACGATTTTGAACGGCTACACCTTC.

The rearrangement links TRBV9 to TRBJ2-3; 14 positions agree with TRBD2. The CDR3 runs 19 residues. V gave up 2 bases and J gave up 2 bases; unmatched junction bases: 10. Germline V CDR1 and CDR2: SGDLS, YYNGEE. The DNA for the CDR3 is TGTGCCAGCAGCGTCTCCGGGACTAGCGGGGGTGGACCCACAGATACGCAGTATTTT. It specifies CASSVSGTSGGGPTDTQYF.

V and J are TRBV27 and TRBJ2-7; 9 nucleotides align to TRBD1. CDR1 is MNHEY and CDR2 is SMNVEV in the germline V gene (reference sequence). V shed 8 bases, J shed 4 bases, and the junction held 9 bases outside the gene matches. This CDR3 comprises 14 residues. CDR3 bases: TGTGCCAGCGGGGACAGGGATGGGTTTTACGAGCAGTACTTC. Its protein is CASGDRDGFYEQYF.

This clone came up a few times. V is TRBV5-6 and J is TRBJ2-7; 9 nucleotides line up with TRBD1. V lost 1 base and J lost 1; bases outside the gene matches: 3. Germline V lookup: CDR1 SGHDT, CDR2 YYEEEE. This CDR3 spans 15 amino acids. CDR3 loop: CASSLKGQGSYEQYF. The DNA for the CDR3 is TGTGCCAGCAGCTTGAAGGGACAGGGATCCTACGAGCAGTACTTC. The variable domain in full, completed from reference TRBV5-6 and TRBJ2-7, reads DAGVTQSPTHLIKTRGQQVTLRCSPKSGHDTVSWYQQALGQGPQFIFQYYEEEERQRGNFPDRFSGHQFPNYSSELNVNALLLGDSALYLCASSLKGQGSYEQYFGPGTRLTVT.

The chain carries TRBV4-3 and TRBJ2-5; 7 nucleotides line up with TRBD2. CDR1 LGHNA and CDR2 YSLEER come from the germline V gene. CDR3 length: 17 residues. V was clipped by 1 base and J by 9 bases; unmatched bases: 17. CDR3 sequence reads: CASSQASGGVRPGAQYF. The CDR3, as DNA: TGCGCCAGCAGCCAAGCATCTGGGGGGGTAAGGCCCGGGGCCCAGTACTTC.

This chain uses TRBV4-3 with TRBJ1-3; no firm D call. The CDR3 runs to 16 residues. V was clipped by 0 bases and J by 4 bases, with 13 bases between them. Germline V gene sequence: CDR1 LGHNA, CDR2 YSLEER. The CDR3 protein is CASSQEVKVGGNTIYF. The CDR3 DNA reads TGCGCCAGCAGCCAAGAAGTAAAAGTGGGCGGAAACACCATATATTTT.

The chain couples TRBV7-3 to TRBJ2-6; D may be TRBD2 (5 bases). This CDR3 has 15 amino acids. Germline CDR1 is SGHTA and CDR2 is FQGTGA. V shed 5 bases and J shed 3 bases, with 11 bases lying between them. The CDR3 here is CASSPGVGGANVLTF. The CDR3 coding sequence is TGTGCCAGCAGCCCCGGGGTAGGTGGGGCCAACGTCCTGACTTTC.

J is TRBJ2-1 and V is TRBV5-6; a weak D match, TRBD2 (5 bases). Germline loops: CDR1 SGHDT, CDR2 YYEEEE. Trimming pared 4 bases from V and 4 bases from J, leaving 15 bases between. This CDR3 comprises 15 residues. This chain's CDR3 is CASSRGISRYNEQFF. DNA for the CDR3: TGTGCCAGCAGCCGAGGGATTAGCCGTTACAATGAGCAGTTCTTC.